This T cell receptor beta chain stems from a study of OX40 agonist ivuxolimab in advanced cancers. Study background: Clinicians treated patients with ivuxolimab, an agonistic anti-OX40 (CD134) antibody. Study observations and caveats: No antigen was identified for the clonally expanded peripheral T cells.

Assay used: immunoSEQ multiplex PCR; TCRdb lists only in-frame clones, some missing. The sample holds just under 100,000 clones, 94% seen once. This clone was seen a single time. Antigen unknown. This material consisted of CD4+ or CD8+ T cells sorted from blood, taken in a trial of the OX40 agonist ivuxolimab. The TCR originated in an adult with an advanced solid tumor such as melanoma, head and neck, liver or kidney cancer.

CDR3 in amino acids: CASSRGQGVRDEQFF. CDR3 in DNA: TGTGCCAGCAGCCGGGGACAAGGGGTACGGGATGAGCAGTTCTTC. The rearrangement links TRBV6-6 to TRBJ2-1; a weak D match, TRBD1 (6 bases). This CDR3 comprises 15 residues. The ends were cut back, 6 bases at V and 8 bases at J, with 20 bases in the middle. From germline, CDR1 is MNHNY and CDR2 SVGAGI (reference sequence).